These 15 T cell receptor beta chains came from one sample sequenced in a study of technical replicates of blood from a handful of donors. The repertoire was sequenced with immunoSEQ multiplex PCR; TCRdb's copy has only in-frame clones and lacks some. Here the sample spans 91,000 or so clones, roughly 96% being singletons. Sequencing used T cells isolated from PBMCs. Receptors originate from a human donor in good health.

This chain links TRBV29-1 with TRBJ2-1; no reliable D call. V dropped 0 bases and J dropped 7 bases, with 7 bases sitting between them. The germline CDR1 and CDR2 sequences are SQVTM and ANQGSEA. The CDR3 spans 12 residues. The CDR3 here is CSVEDSFNEQFF. DNA for the CDR3: TGCAGCGTTGAAGATTCCTTTAATGAGCAGTTCTTC.

The chain links TRBV28 to TRBJ1-3; tentative D call: TRBD1 (6 bases). Germline CDR1 is MDHEN and CDR2 is SYDVKM. Trimming shortened V by 6 bases and J by 2 bases, and 26 bases separated the two germline ends. This CDR3 contains 19 residues. In DNA form, the CDR3 reads TGTGCCAGCAGCACTCCCCGGATAGGGGGTCCGGTGACTGGAAACACCATATATTTT. Translating it yields CASSTPRIGGPVTGNTIYF.

This chain uses TRBV5-4 with TRBJ2-2; D uncertain. The V gene's germline CDR1 is SGHNT and CDR2 YYREEE (reference sequence). This CDR3 has 13 residues. The germline V and J ends were trimmed by 2 bases and 2 bases, with 4 bases remaining between them. The CDR3 DNA sequence: TGTGCCAGCAGCTTCCAAAACACCGGGGAGCTGTTTTTT. This gives the protein CASSFQNTGELFF.

The chain employs TRBV9 and TRBJ2-6; no clear D. Germline CDR1 reads SGDLS; CDR2 reads YYNGEE. V lost 3 bases, J lost 0 bases, and 7 bases lay in between. The CDR3 loop spans 15 amino acids. The CDR3: CASSGRSSGANVLTF. The CDR3 region has the DNA TGTGCCAGCAGCGGAAGGAGCTCTGGGGCCAACGTCCTGACTTTC.

The chain links TRBV5-4 to TRBJ1-5, with 8 nucleotides matching TRBD1. The germline CDR1 and CDR2 sequences are SGHNT and YYREEE (reference sequence). This CDR3 region has 12 residues. V shed 9 bases, J shed 5 bases, and the junction held 4 bases outside the gene matches. CDR3 protein: CATSDRDQPQHF. The CDR3 bases are TGTGCCACCTCGGACAGGGATCAGCCCCAGCATTTT.

The CDR3: CASSGGAYEQYF. CDR3 nucleotides: TGTGCCTCGAGCGGGGGGGCCTACGAGCAGTACTTC. V is TRBV30 and J is TRBJ2-7; 10 bases align to TRBD2. The CDR3 spans 12 residues. Trimming at V came to 7 bases and at J to 2 bases, leaving 2 bases not matched to a gene. CDR1 and CDR2 (germline): GTSNPN, SVGIG (reference sequence).

The chain uses TRBV7-2 and TRBJ1-1; D is perhaps TRBD1 (5 bases). Germline lookup yields CDR1 SGHTA and CDR2 FQGNSA. V was clipped by 5 bases and J by 1 base, with 14 bases between them. CDR3 length equals 15 residues. In nucleotides, the CDR3 is TGTGCCAGCAGCCTCCAAGGGGTGCAGAACACTGAAGCTTTCTTT. It codes for CASSLQGVQNTEAFF.

V is TRBV11-2 and J is TRBJ1-3; D not resolved. CDR3 length equals 16 residues. V was cut by 3 bases and J by 0 bases, with 12 bases left in between. Germline assignment: CDR1 SGHAT and CDR2 FQNNGV. For the CDR3, the DNA is TGTGCCAGCAGCTTTACCTCGGGGAACTCTGGAAACACCATATATTTT. Its protein is CASSFTSGNSGNTIYF. The full variable domain, in which reference TRBV11-2 and TRBJ1-3 provide the parts outside the CDR3, is EAGVAQSPRYKIIEKRQSVAFWCNPISGHATLYWYQQILGQGPKLLIQFQNNGVVDDSQLPKDRFSAERLKGVDSTLKIQPAKLEDSAVYLCASSFTSGNSGNTIYFGEGSWLTVV.

The V call is TRBV12-5, the J call TRBJ1-4; 8 positions agree with TRBD1. V lost 7 bases, J lost 5 bases, and 12 bases stayed unmatched. Germline V gene lookup returns CDR1 LGHNT and CDR2 FRNRAP. The CDR3 extends over 16 amino acids. The CDR3 region is CASVPTPWTGNEKLFF. The CDR3 nucleotides are TGTGCTAGTGTCCCCACTCCCTGGACAGGGAATGAAAAACTGTTTTTT.

The chain has TRBV2 and TRBJ2-1; 8 bases are a match to TRBD2. The CDR3 is 14 residues long. Germline lookup yields CDR1 SNHLY and CDR2 FYNNEI. Unmatched junction bases numbered 1, after V lost 4 bases and J lost 2 bases. CDR3 nucleotides: TGTGCCAGCAGTGCGGGGGGGGCCTACAATGAGCAGTTCTTC. It codes for CASSAGGAYNEQFF. The entire variable domain, with the rest obtained from reference TRBV2 and TRBJ2-1, is as follows: EPEVTQTPSHQVTQMGQEVILRCVPISNHLYFYWYRQILGQKVEFLVSFYNNEISEKSEIFDDQFSVERPDGSNFTLKIRSTKLEDSAMYFCASSAGGAYNEQFFGPGTRLTVL.

J is TRBJ2-2 and V is TRBV7-9, with no clear D. The CDR3 spans 13 residues. Germline V gene data show CDR1 as SEHNR and CDR2 as FQNEAQ (reference sequence). V was clipped by 5 bases and J by 5 bases, with 9 bases between them. DNA of the CDR3: TGTGCCAGCAGCCGACAAGATACCGGGGAGCTGTTTTTT. The encoded protein is CASSRQDTGELFF.

With respect to this clone: At one end, the junction sequence differs from germline, possibly due to a read error. The chain carries TRBV5-1 and TRBJ2-1; possible D gene TRBD2, 5 bases. Germline values: CDR1 SGHRS, CDR2 YFSETQ. The CDR3 extends over 16 amino acids. The CDR3 DNA reads as TGCGCCAGCAGATTGGCGTGGACTCCTTCCTACAATGAGCAGTTCTTC. The encoded protein is CASRLAWTPSYNEQFF.

J is TRBJ2-7 and V is TRBV2, with TRBD2 matching over 10 bases. CDR1 and CDR2 from the germline V gene are SNHLY and FYNNEI. This CDR3 comprises 15 residues. After removal of 3 bases from V and 2 bases from J, the junction contained 4 bases not matched to a gene. In nucleotides, the CDR3 is TGTGCCAGCAGTGAGGGAGCGGGGGGGCCCTACGAGCAGTACTTC. This gives the protein CASSEGAGGPYEQYF.

The rearrangement links TRBV5-1 to TRBJ2-1; 11 nucleotides match TRBD2. The CDR3 spans 16 residues. The V gene end was trimmed by 2 bases and the J gene end by 7 bases; junction bases not matched to a gene: 8. In germline, CDR1 is SGHRS, CDR2 YFSETQ. In DNA, the CDR3 is TGCGCCAGCAGCTTTAGCGGGAGGGCCTCAGGAAATGAGCAGTTCTTC. Its translation: CASSFSGRASGNEQFF.

This clone was seen a single time. The V and J genes are TRBV2 and TRBJ2-1; D ambiguous. The length of the CDR3 is 10 residues. In germline, CDR1 is SNHLY, CDR2 FYNNEI. V was cut by 3 bases and J by 10 bases, with 4 bases left in between. The CDR3 reads CASSDREQFF. The DNA of the CDR3 is TGTGCCAGCAGTGATCGGGAGCAGTTCTTC. The full variable domain, its missing parts supplied by reference TRBV2 and TRBJ2-1, is EPEVTQTPSHQVTQMGQEVILRCVPISNHLYFYWYRQILGQKVEFLVSFYNNEISEKSEIFDDQFSVERPDGSNFTLKIRSTKLEDSAMYFCASSDREQFFGPGTRLTVL.